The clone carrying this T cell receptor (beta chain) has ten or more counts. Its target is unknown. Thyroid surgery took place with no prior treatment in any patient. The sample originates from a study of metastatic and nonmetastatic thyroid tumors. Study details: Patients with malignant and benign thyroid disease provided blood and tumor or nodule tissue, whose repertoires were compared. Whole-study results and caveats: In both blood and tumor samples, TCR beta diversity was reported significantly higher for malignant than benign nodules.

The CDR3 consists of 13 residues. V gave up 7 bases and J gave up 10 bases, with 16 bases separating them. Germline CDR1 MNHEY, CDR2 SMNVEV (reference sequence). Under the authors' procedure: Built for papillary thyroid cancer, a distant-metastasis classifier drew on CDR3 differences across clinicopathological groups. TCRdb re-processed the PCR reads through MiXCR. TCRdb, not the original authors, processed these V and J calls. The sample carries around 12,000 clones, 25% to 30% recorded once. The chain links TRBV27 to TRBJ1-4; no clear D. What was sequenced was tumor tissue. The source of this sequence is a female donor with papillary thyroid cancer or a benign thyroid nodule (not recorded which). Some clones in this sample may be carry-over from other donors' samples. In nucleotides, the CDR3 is TGTGCCAGCATGTCGGCAGGTGCATCAAAACTGTTTTTT. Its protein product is CASMSAGASKLFF.